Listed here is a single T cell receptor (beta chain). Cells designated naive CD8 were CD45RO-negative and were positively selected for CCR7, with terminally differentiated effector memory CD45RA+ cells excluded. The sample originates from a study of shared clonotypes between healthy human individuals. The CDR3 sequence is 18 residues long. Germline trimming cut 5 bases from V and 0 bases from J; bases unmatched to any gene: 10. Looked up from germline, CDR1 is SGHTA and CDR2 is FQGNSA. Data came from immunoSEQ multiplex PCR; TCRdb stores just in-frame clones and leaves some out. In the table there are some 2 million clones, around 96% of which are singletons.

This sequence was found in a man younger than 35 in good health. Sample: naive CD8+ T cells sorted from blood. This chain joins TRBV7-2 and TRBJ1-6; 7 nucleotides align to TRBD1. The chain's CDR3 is CASSPYDRASSYNSPLHF. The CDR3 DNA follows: TGTGCCAGCAGCCCATACGACAGGGCAAGCTCCTATAATTCACCCCTCCACTTT. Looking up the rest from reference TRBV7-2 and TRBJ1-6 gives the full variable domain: GAGVSQSPSNKVTEKGKDVELRCDPISGHTALYWYRQSLGQGLEFLIYFQGNSAPDKSGLPSDRFSAERTGGSVSTLTIQRTQQEDSAVYLCASSPYDRASSYNSPLHFGNGTRLTVT.